These 14 T cell receptor beta chains originate from one sample sequenced in a study of blood T cell repertoires in COVID-19. The data were produced by immunoSEQ multiplex PCR, yet TCRdb's version contains in-frame clones alone and is incomplete. The repertoire holds roughly 30,000 clones, with roughly 92% as singletons. Sequencing was carried out using peripheral blood. The receptors were sampled from a man aged 55 to 70 with acute or convalescent COVID-19.

This chain uses TRBV28 with TRBJ1-2; D is undetermined. V was trimmed by 5 bases and J by 3 bases, leaving 13 bases between them. The germline CDR1 and CDR2 sequences are MDHEN and SYDVKM. The CDR3 runs 14 residues. In DNA form, the CDR3 reads TGTGCCAGCAGTCTCCCGAGTTCCGACTATGGCTACACCTTC. Amino acid sequence: CASSLPSSDYGYTF.

The DNA for the CDR3 is TGTGCCAGCAGTTACCTAGCGGGAGTCGGCTACAATGAGCAGTTCTTC. This translates into CASSYLAGVGYNEQFF. The rearrangement uses TRBV6-2 or TRBV6-3 and TRBJ2-1; TRBD2 agrees at 10 bases. The CDR3 loop spans 16 amino acids. The germline V gene encodes CDR1 MNHEY and CDR2 SVGEGT. The ends lost 2 bases at V and 3 bases at J; junction bases unmatched: 4.

The chain uses TRBV13 and TRBJ1-2; D is ambiguous. V gave up 5 bases and J gave up 8 bases, with 24 bases separating them. In germline, CDR1 is PRHDT, CDR2 FYEKMQ (reference sequence). The CDR3 runs 16 residues. In DNA, the CDR3 is TGTGCCAGCAGCCCCTTCCGACGGGGAGCAGGCTGGGGCTACACCTTC. Protein product: CASSPFRRGAGWGYTF.

The chain combines TRBV11-3 with TRBJ2-1; 12 bases are shared with TRBD2. V shed 3 bases, J shed 4 bases, and the junction held 1 base outside the gene matches. Germline V CDR1 and CDR2: SGHNT, YENEEA. The CDR3 has 15 amino acids. DNA of the CDR3: TGTGCCAGCAGCTTGGGGACTAGCGGGTACAATGAGCAGTTCTTC. It codes for CASSLGTSGYNEQFF.

The CDR3 DNA sequence: TGTGCCAGCAGCCGCCTTCAGGGGGTGAACACTGAAGCTTTCTTT. Protein: CASSRLQGVNTEAFF. The chain recombines TRBV6-5 with TRBJ1-1; 7 bases agree with TRBD1. V was clipped by 6 bases and J by 0 bases; unmatched bases: 7. The CDR3 spans 15 residues. CDR1 MNHEY and CDR2 SVGAGI come from the germline V gene.

This rearrangement joins TRBV21-1 to TRBJ1-5; the table's D call, TRBD1, has no DNA check behind it. TRBV21-1 corresponds to a pseudogene. The CDR3 has 15 residues. The CDR3 region has the DNA TGTGCCAGCAGCAAAGAAGCCAGGAGCAATCAGCCCCAGCATTTT. It is translated as CASSKEARSNQPQHF.

About this clone: The junction and the germline gene differ at one end; a read error may be behind it. This sample also contains other DNA sequences that code for the same CDR3. The V and J genes are TRBV7-2 and TRBJ2-5; 9 nucleotides line up with TRBD2. This CDR3 comprises 14 residues. Germline lookup yields CDR1 SGHTA and CDR2 FQGNSA. The CDR3 sequence: CASSLAGRGETQYF. CDR3 in DNA: TGTGCCAGCAGCCTAGCGGGGAGGGGAGAGACCCAGTACTTC.

This clone was observed a handful of times. The chain links TRBV29-1 to TRBJ1-2; TRBD1 is a possible D gene (6 bases). Trimming pared 1 base from V and 8 bases from J, leaving 11 bases between. This CDR3 spans 12 amino acids. The germline V gene has CDR1 SQVTM and CDR2 ANQGSEA. The CDR3 bases are TGCAGCGTTGAAGGGTCACAGGGAGGCTACACCTTC. Amino acids: CSVEGSQGGYTF.

J is TRBJ2-3 and V is TRBV19; unclear D gene. The germline V and J ends were trimmed by 1 base and 10 bases, with 6 bases remaining between them. The length of the CDR3 is 11 residues. Per germline, CDR1 LNHDA and CDR2 SQIVND (reference sequence). The CDR3 DNA reads as TGTGCCAGTAGTATAGCGGGTGCGCAGTATTTT. It translates to CASSIAGAQYF.

This clone was found once. The rearrangement uses TRBV28 and TRBJ1-4; 9 nucleotides align to TRBD1. Germline CDR1 reads MDHEN; CDR2 reads SYDVKM. There are 16 residues in the CDR3. V dropped 7 bases and J dropped 11; count of bases not matched to a gene: 17. CDR3 region: CASNPTPGQGGQKLFF. For the CDR3, the DNA is TGTGCCAGCAATCCGACACCGGGACAGGGAGGCCAGAAACTGTTTTTT.

The chain couples TRBV19 to TRBJ2-1; 11 positions match TRBD2. This CDR3 comprises 19 residues. Germline V gene sequence: CDR1 LNHDA, CDR2 SQIVND (reference sequence). J gave up 0 bases and V 7 bases, and 14 bases lay outside the gene matches. The CDR3 DNA sequence: TGTGCCAGTACCGCTAGGCTAGCGGGAGGCTTTAGCTCCTACAATGAGCAGTTCTTC. Translation gives CASTARLAGGFSSYNEQFF. Combining the CDR3 with reference TRBV19 and TRBJ2-1 gives the whole variable domain DGGITQSPKYLFRKEGQNVTLSCEQNLNHDAMYWYRQDPGQGLRLIYYSQIVNDFQKGDIAEGYSVSREKKESFPLTVTSAQKNPTAFYLCASTARLAGGFSSYNEQFFGPGTRLTVL.

This rearrangement joins TRBV5-5 to TRBJ1-1; D ambiguous. Trimming pared 2 bases from V and 0 bases from J, leaving 11 bases between. The length of the CDR3 is 15 residues. The germline CDR1 and CDR2 sequences are SGHKS and YYEKEE (reference sequence). The CDR3 reads CASSFYQEVNTEAFF. CDR3 DNA sequence: TGTGCCAGCAGCTTTTATCAGGAGGTGAACACTGAAGCTTTCTTT.

The chain links TRBV19 to TRBJ1-5, with a tentative D call TRBD1 (6 bases). Germline CDR1 and CDR2: LNHDA and SQIVND (reference sequence). The length of the CDR3 is 16 residues. The V gene lost 3 bases and the J gene lost 3 bases, with 15 bases spanning the gap. The CDR3 here is CASSILPQGNNQPQHF. CDR3 sequence (DNA): TGTGCCAGTAGTATCCTGCCACAGGGAAACAATCAGCCCCAGCATTTT.

V is TRBV5-6 and J is TRBJ1-2, with D unresolved. Germline CDR1 and CDR2: SGHDT and YYEEEE. The CDR3 covers 12 residues. Trimming left V 5 bases short and J 5 bases short, with 10 bases between. The CDR3 loop is CASSPDGYGYTF. Written as DNA, the CDR3 is TGTGCCAGCAGTCCTGACGGGTATGGCTACACCTTC.